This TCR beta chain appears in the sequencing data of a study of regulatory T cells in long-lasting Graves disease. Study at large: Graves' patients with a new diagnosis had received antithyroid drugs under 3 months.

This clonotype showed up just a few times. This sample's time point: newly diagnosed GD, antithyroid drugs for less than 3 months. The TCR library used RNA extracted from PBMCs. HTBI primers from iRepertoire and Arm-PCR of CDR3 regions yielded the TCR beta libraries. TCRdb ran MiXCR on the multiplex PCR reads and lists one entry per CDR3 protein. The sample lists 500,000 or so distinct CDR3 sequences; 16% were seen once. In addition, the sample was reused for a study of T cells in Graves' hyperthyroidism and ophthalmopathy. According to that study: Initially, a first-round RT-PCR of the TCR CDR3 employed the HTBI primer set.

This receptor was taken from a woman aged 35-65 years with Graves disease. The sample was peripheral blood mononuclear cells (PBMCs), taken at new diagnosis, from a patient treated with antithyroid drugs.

DNA for the CDR3: TGTGCCAGCAGCTTGGGTACTGATGAAGCTTTCTTT. Translation: CASSLGTDEAFF. This rearrangement joins TRBV5-6 to TRBJ1-1; D gene ambiguous. The CDR3 loop spans 12 amino acids. V was trimmed by 0 bases and J by 7 bases, leaving 7 bases between them. Germline V gene sequence: CDR1 SGHDT, CDR2 YYEEEE.